The sequence of this T cell receptor beta chain was determined in a study of blood T cell repertoires in COVID-19. Whole-study context: The origin of the acute and convalescent COVID-19 samples was the United States, Italy and Spain. T cells, B-cell-depleted T cells, or PBMCs supplied cDNA or gDNA.

V dropped 8 bases and J dropped 7; count of bases not matched to a gene: 6. The CDR3 contains 13 residues. Germline values: CDR1 MRHNA, CDR2 SNTAGT. As originally analysed: By means of reference gene primer amplification, nucleated cell counts were estimated. The assay was immunoSEQ multiplex PCR, and TCRdb's table has in-frame clones only and misses some. Clone size and V and J calls were adopted from that table, with D and trimming inferred from the DNA. Seen here are 60,000 to 80,000 clones, more than 75% observed once, and the top ten hold more than 1%. The TCR was taken from a man aged 70 or older with acute or convalescent COVID-19. The genes are TRBV6-4 and TRBJ1-4; 8 bases line up with TRBD1. Sample: peripheral blood. The CDR3 sequence: CASARGRGEKLFF. The CDR3 nucleotides are TGTGCCAGCGCCAGGGGGCGGGGTGAAAAACTGTTTTTT.